This T cell receptor (beta chain) was documented in a study of identical twins. General study results and limits: Model-predicted out-of-frame TCR alpha sharing fell below observed values in monozygotic twins. Findings came from cross-sectional statistics, without long-term follow-up of donors.

A universal primer site arose from template switching, and cDNA bore unique molecular identifiers. TCRdb re-called the 5' RACE reads with MiXCR, one entry per CDR3 protein. In the table there are 250,000 or so distinct CDR3 sequences, around 7.6% of which are singletons. This clonotype showed up just a few times. Antigen unknown. This sample was shared with a second study, whose subject was yellow fever vaccine responses in identical twins.

The sequenced sample consisted of CD8+ T cells sorted from blood. This TCR derives from a woman between 18 and 29 years old in good health.

The CDR3 loop reads CASSSGQPYNSPLHF. DNA of the CDR3: TGTGCCAGCAGCTCCGGACAGCCATATAATTCACCCCTCCACTTT. The chain joins TRBV7-9 to TRBJ1-6; tentatively, D is TRBD1 (6 bases). The CDR3 consists of 15 residues. V lost 4 bases and J 4 bases, leaving 11 bases between the germline ends. CDR1 is SEHNR and CDR2 is FQNEAQ in the germline V gene (reference sequence).